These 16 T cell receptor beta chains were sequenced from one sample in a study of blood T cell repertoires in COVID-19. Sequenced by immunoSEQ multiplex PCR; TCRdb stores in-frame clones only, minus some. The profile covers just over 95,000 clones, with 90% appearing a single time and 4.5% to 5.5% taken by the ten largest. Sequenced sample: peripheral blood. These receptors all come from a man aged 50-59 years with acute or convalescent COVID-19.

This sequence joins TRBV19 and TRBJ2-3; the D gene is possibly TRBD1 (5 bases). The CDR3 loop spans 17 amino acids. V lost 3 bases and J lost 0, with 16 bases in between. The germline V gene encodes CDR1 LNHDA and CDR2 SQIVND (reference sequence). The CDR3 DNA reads TGTGCCAGTAGTATCCTAACGACAGCAAGTAGCACAGATACGCAGTATTTT. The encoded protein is CASSILTTASSTDTQYF. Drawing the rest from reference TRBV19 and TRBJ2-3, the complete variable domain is DGGITQSPKYLFRKEGQNVTLSCEQNLNHDAMYWYRQDPGQGLRLIYYSQIVNDFQKGDIAEGYSVSREKKESFPLTVTSAQKNPTAFYLCASSILTTASSTDTQYFGPGTRLTVL.

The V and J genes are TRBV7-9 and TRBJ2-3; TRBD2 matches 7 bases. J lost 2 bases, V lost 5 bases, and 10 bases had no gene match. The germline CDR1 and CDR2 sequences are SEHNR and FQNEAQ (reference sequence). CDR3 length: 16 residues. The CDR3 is CASSPSRLAPTDTQYF. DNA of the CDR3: TGTGCCAGCAGCCCCTCCCGACTAGCTCCCACAGATACGCAGTATTTT.

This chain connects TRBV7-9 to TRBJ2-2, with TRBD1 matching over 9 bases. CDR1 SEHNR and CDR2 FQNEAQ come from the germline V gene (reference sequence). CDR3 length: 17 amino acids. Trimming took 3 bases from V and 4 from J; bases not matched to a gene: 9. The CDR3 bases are TGTGCCAGCAGCTTTAGGGTACAGGGGGCGACCACCGGGGAGCTGTTTTTT. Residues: CASSFRVQGATTGELFF.

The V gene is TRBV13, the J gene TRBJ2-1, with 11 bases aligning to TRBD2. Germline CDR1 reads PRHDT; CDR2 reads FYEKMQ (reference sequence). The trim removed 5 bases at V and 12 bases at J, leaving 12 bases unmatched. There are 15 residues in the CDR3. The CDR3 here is CASSPGLADARVQFF. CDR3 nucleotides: TGTGCCAGCAGCCCGGGACTAGCGGACGCGCGGGTGCAGTTCTTC.

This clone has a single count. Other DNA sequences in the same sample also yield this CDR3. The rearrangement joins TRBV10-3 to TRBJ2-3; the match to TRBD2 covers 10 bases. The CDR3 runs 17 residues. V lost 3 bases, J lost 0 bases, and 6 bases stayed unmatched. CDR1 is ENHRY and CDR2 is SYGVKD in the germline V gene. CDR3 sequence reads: CAISETSGATSTDTQYF. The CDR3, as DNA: TGTGCCATCAGTGAAACTAGCGGGGCCACTAGCACAGATACGCAGTATTTT.

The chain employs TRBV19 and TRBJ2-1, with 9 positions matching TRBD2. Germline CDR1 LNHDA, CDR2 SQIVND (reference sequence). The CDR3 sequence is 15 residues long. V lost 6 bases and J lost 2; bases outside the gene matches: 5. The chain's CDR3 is CASRRLAVAYNEQFF. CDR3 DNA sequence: TGTGCCAGTAGGAGACTAGCGGTGGCCTACAATGAGCAGTTCTTC.

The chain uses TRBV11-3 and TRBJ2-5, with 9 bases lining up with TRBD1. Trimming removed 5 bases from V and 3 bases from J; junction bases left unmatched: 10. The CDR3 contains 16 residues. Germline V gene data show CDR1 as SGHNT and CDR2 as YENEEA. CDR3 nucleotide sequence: TGTGCCAGCAGCCAGACCTCGACAGGGGGTGAAGAGACCCAGTACTTC. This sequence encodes CASSQTSTGGEETQYF.

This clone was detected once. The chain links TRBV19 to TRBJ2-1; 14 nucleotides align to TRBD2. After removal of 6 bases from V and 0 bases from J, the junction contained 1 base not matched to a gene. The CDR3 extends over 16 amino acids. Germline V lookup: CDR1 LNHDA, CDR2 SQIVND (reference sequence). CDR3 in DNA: TGTGCCAGTAGGGGGACTAGCGGGAGCTCCTACAATGAGCAGTTCTTC. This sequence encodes CASRGTSGSSYNEQFF.

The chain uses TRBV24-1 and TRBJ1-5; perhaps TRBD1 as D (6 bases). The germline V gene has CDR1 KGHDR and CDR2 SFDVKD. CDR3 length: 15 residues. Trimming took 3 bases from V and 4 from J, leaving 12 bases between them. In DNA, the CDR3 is TGTGCCACCAGTGATGGGACAAATCCAAATCAGCCCCAGCATTTT. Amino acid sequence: CATSDGTNPNQPQHF.

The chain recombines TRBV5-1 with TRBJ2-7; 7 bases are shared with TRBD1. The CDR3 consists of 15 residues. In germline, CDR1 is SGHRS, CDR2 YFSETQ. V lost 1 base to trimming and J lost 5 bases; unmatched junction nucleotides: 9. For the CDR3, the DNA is TGCGCCAGCAGCTTGAGTACAGGGGTTAGGAACGAGCAGTACTTC. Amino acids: CASSLSTGVRNEQYF.

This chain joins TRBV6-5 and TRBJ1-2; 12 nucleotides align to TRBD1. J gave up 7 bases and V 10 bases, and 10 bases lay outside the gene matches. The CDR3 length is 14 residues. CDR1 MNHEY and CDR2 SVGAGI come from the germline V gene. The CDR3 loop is CATRGTGGSIGYTF. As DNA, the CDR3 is TGTGCCACGCGCGGGACAGGGGGCTCAATTGGCTACACCTTC.

CDR3 sequence: CASSSERVGNTEAFF. CDR3 in DNA: TGTGCCAGCAGTTCAGAGAGGGTAGGGAACACTGAAGCTTTCTTT. The V and J genes are TRBV28 and TRBJ1-1, with D unclear. CDR1 and CDR2 from the germline V gene are MDHEN and SYDVKM. This CDR3 contains 15 residues. V gave up 4 bases and J gave up 1 base, with 13 bases separating them.

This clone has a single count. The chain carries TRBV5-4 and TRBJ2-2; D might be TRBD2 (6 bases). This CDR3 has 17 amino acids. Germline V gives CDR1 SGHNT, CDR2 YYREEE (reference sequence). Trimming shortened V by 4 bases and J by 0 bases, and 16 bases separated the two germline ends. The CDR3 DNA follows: TGTGCCAGCAGCCCCAGGGCGGGGTCTGCGAACACCGGGGAGCTGTTTTTT. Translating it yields CASSPRAGSANTGELFF. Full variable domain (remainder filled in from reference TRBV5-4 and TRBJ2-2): ETGVTQSPTHLIKTRGQQVTLRCSSQSGHNTVSWYQQALGQGPQFIFQYYREEENGRGNFPPRFSGLQFPNYSSELNVNALELDDSALYLCASSPRAGSANTGELFFGEGSRLTVL.

The CDR3 region has the DNA TGTGCCAGCAGCCCATCATTGGATACGCAGTATTTT. Protein sequence: CASSPSLDTQYF. The chain combines TRBV9 with TRBJ2-3, with D hard to call. Germline V gene sequence: CDR1 SGDLS, CDR2 YYNGEE. Trimming cost V 4 bases and J 6 bases, with 9 bases left between them. The CDR3 has 12 residues.

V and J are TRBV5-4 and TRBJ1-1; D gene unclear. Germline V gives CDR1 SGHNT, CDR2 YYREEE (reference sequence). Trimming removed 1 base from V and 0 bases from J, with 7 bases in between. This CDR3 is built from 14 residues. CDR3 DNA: TGTGCCAGCAGCTTGCAAACTTTGAACACTGAAGCTTTCTTT. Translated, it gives CASSLQTLNTEAFF.

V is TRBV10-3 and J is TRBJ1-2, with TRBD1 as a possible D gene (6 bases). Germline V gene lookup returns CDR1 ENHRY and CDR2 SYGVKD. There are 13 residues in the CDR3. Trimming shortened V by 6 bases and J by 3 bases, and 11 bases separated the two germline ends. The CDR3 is CAISLQGDYGYTF. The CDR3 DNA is TGTGCCATCAGCCTACAGGGCGACTATGGCTACACCTTC.